These 2 T cell receptor beta chains originate from one sample sequenced in a study of blood T cell repertoires in COVID-19. TCRdb's table, derived via immunoSEQ multiplex PCR, lists solely in-frame clones and lacks some. Found here are approximately 97,000 clones, nearly 90% of them singletons; the top ten hold around 2%. The sample comprised peripheral blood. These receptors originate from a man aged 45 to 65 with active COVID-19.

The CDR3 nucleotides read TGTGCCAGCAGTCCGGACAGGTTTCAGCCCCAGCATTTT. It yields the protein CASSPDRFQPQHF. This chain links TRBV27 with TRBJ1-5; TRBD1 aligns across 7 bases. CDR3 length: 13 residues. CDR1 and CDR2 from the germline V gene are MNHEY and SMNVEV (reference sequence). The V segment lost 5 bases and the J segment 6 bases; nucleotides outside the gene matches: 4.

The rearrangement uses TRBV5-4 and TRBJ1-2; 7 positions match TRBD1. CDR1 SGHNT and CDR2 YYREEE come from the germline V gene (reference sequence). The CDR3 covers 15 residues. Trimming at V came to 0 bases and at J to 6 bases, leaving 8 bases not matched to a gene. CDR3 residues: CASSLVWARGDGYTF. The DNA for the CDR3 is TGTGCCAGCAGCTTGGTGTGGGCCAGGGGGGATGGCTACACCTTC.